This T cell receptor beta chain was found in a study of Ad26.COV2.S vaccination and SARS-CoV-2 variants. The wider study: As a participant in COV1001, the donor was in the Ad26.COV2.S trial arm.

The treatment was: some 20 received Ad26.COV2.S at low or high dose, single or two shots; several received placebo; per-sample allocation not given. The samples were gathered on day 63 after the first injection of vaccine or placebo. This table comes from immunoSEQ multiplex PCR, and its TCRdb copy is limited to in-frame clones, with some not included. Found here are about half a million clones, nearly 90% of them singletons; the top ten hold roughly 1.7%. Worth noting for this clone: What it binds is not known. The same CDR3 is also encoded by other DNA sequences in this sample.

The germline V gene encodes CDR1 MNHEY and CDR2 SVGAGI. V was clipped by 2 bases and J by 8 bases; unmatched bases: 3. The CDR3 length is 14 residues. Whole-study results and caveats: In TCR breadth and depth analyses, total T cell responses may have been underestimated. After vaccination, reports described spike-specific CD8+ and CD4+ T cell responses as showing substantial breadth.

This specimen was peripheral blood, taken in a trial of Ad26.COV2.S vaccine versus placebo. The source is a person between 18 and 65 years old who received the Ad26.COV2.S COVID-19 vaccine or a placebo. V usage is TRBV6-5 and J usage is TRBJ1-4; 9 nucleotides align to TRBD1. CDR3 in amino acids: CASSYGQGREKLFF. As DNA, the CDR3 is TGTGCCAGCAGTTACGGACAGGGGAGGGAAAAACTGTTTTTT.